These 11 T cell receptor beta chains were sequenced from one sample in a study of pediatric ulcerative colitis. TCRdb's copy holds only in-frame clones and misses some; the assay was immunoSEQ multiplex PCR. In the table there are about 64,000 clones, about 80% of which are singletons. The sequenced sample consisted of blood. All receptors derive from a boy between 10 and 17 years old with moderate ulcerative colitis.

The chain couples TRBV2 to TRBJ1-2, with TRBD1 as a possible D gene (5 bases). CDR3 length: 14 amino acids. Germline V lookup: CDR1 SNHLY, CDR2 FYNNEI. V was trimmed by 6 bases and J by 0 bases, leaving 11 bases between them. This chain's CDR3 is CASRETESNYGYTF. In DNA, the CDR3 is TGTGCCAGCAGGGAGACAGAATCTAACTATGGCTACACCTTC. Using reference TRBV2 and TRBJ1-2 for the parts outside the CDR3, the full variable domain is EPEVTQTPSHQVTQMGQEVILRCVPISNHLYFYWYRQILGQKVEFLVSFYNNEISEKSEIFDDQFSVERPDGSNFTLKIRSTKLEDSAMYFCASRETESNYGYTFGSGTRLTVV.

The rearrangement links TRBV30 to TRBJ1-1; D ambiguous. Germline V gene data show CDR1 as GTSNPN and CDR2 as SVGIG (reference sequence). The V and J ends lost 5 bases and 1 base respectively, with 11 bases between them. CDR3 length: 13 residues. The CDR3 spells CAWDNSGNTEAFF. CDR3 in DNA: TGTGCCTGGGACAATAGCGGGAACACTGAAGCTTTCTTT.

The CDR3 here is CASSSLDRVQRSIGYTF. The CDR3 DNA follows: TGTGCCAGCAGCTCCCTCGACAGGGTCCAAAGATCGATTGGCTACACCTTC. The chain recombines TRBV13 with TRBJ1-2; 7 nucleotides align to TRBD1. V trimming: 4 bases; J trimming: 7 bases; junction bases outside the gene matches: 18. The CDR3 covers 17 residues. Germline V lookup: CDR1 PRHDT, CDR2 FYEKMQ (reference sequence).

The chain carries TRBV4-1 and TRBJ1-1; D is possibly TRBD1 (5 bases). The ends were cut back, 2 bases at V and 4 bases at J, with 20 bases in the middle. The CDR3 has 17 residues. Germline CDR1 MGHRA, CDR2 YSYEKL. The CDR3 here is CASSQLRGPSRATEAFF. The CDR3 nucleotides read TGCGCCAGCAGCCAACTGAGGGGCCCCTCTCGAGCCACTGAAGCTTTCTTT.

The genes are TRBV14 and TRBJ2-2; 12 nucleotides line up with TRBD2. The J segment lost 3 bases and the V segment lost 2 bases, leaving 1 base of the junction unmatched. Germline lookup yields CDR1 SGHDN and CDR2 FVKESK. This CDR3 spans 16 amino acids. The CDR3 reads CASSQLAGGYTGELFF. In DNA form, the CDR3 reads TGTGCCAGCAGCCAACTAGCGGGAGGGTACACCGGGGAGCTGTTTTTT.

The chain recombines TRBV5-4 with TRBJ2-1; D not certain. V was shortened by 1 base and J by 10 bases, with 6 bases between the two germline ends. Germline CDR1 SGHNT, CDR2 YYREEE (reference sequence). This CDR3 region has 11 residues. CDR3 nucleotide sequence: TGTGCCAGCAGCTTGCTATTGGAGCAGTTCTTC. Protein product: CASSLLLEQFF. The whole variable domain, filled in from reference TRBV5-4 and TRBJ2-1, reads ETGVTQSPTHLIKTRGQQVTLRCSSQSGHNTVSWYQQALGQGPQFIFQYYREEENGRGNFPPRFSGLQFPNYSSELNVNALELDDSALYLCASSLLLEQFFGPGTRLTVL.

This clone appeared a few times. As DNA, the CDR3 is TGTGCCAGCAGCTCCGCCGGGACGGTAACATACTATGGCTACACCTTC. Translated: CASSSAGTVTYYGYTF. The rearrangement links TRBV7-9 to TRBJ1-2, with D possibly being TRBD1 (5 bases). The CDR3 sequence is 16 residues long. V was cut by 4 bases and J by 3 bases, with 18 bases left in between. The V gene's germline CDR1 is SEHNR and CDR2 FQNEAQ (reference sequence). Full variable domain (remainder filled in from reference TRBV7-9 and TRBJ1-2): DTGVSQNPRHKITKRGQNVTFRCDPISEHNRLYWYRQTLGQGPEFLTYFQNEAQLEKSRLLSDRFSAERPKGSFSTLEIQRTEQGDSAMYLCASSSAGTVTYYGYTFGSGTRLTVV.

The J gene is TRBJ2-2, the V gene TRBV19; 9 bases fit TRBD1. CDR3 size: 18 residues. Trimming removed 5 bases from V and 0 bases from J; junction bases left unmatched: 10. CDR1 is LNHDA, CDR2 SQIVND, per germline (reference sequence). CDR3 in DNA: TGTGCCAGTAGTCCAGGACAGGGGCCGTTCGCGAACACCGGGGAGCTGTTTTTT. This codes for CASSPGQGPFANTGELFF.

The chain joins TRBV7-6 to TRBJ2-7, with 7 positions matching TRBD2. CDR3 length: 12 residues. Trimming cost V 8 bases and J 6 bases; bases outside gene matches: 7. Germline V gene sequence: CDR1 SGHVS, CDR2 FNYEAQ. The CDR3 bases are TGTGCCAGCTCCATTGGGGAGGGCGAGCAGTACTTC. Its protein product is CASSIGEGEQYF. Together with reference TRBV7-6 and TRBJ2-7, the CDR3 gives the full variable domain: GAGVSQSPRYKVTKRGQDVALRCDPISGHVSLYWYRQALGQGPEFLTYFNYEAQQDKSGLPNDRFSAERPEGSISTLTIQRTEQRDSAMYRCASSIGEGEQYFGPGTRLTVT.

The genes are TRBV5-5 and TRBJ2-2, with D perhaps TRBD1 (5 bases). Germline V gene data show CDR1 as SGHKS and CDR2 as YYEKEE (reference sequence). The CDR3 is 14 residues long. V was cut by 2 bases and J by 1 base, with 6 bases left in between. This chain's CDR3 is CASSFGQNTGELFF. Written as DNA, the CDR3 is TGTGCCAGCAGCTTCGGACAGAACACCGGGGAGCTGTTTTTT.

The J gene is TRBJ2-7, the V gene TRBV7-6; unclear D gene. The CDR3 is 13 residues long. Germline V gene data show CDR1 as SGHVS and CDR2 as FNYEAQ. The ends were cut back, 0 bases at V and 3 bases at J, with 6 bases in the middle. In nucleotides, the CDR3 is TGTGCCAGCAGCTTAGCATCACACTACGAGCAGTACTTC. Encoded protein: CASSLASHYEQYF.